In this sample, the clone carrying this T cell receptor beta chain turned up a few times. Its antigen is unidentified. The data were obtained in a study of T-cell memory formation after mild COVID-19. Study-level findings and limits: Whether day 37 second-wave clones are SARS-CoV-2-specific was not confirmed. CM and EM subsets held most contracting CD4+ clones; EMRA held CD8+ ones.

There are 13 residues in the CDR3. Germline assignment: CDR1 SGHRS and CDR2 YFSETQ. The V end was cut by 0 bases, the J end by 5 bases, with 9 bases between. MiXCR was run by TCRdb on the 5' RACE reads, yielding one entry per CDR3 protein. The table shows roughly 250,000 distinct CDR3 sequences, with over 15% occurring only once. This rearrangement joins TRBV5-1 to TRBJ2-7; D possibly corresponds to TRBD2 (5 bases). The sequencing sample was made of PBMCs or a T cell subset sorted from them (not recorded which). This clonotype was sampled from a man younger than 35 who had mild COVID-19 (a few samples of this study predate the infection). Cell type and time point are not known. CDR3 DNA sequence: TGCGCCAGCAGCTTGGCCGCGGGTAACGAGCAGTACTTC. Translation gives CASSLAAGNEQYF.